These 2 T cell receptor beta chains came from one sample sequenced in a study of cytomegalovirus exposure and HLA in healthy donors. PCR employed 60 Vbeta and 13 Jbeta primers. The protocol was immunoSEQ multiplex PCR, while the TCRdb copy is restricted to in-frame clones and leaves out a portion. The data show over 150,000 clones, around 80% seen once. Material: PBMCs. The origin of the receptors is a man between 18 and 29 years old in good health and CMV-seronegative.

The J gene is TRBJ2-5, the V gene TRBV6-1; D is uncertain. V was shortened by 9 bases and J by 4 bases, with 9 bases between the two germline ends. Germline CDR1 MNHNS, CDR2 SASEGT. This CDR3 is 11 amino acids long. This CDR3 reads CASAVGETQYF. For the CDR3, the DNA is TGTGCCAGTGCGGTGGGAGAGACCCAGTACTTC.

V gene TRBV7-2 combines with J gene TRBJ2-6, with a possible D match to TRBD2 (6 bases). CDR1 and CDR2 from the germline V gene are SGHTA and FQGNSA. The V gene lost 5 bases and the J gene lost 4 bases, with 15 bases spanning the gap. The CDR3 totals 16 residues. In DNA, the CDR3 is TGTGCCAGCAGCCCCCAAATGGCGGGGGGGGCCAACGTCCTGACTTTC. Translating it yields CASSPQMAGGANVLTF.